This T cell receptor (beta chain) was sequenced for a study of shared clonotypes between healthy human individuals. Replicate PCRs run on sorted subsets employed 200 ng DNA, around 31,000 T cell genomes. Source study methods: There were no quality scores in the junction-only immunoSEQ sequences, so filtering differed. Assay: immunoSEQ multiplex PCR; the TCRdb copy retains only in-frame clones and omits some. From that table come the V and J calls and clone size; the DNA was used to work out D and trimming. The sample contains about 2.1 million clones, approximately 92% of which appear only once. CD45RO negativity and positive selection for CCR7 defined naive CD8 cells, a population that excluded terminally differentiated effector memory CD45RA+ cells. The CDR3 spans 15 residues. The trim removed 2 bases at V and 0 bases at J, leaving 2 bases unmatched. Germline CDR1 is SGDLS and CDR2 is YYNGEE.

This clonotype was sampled from a man aged 18 to 29 in good health. Some clones in this sample may be carry-over from other donors' samples. This sequence joins TRBV9 and TRBJ2-3; 8 nucleotides agree with TRBD2. The sample taken for sequencing was naive CD8+ T cells from PBMCs. This chain's CDR3 is CASSVTSASTDTQYF. CDR3 nucleotide sequence: TGTGCCAGCAGCGTGACTAGCGCTAGCACAGATACGCAGTATTTT.